Described below is a single T cell receptor (beta chain) sequence and its context. Its antigen is not known. The entry originates in a study of OX40 agonist ivuxolimab in advanced cancers. In the study overall: As their treatment, patients were administered ivuxolimab, an agonistic anti-OX40 (CD134) antibody. Every 2 weeks, patients received ivuxolimab intravenously, dosed at 0.01 to 10 mg/kg.

Notes on the study in general: Partial responders at 0.1-3.0 mg/kg showed near-lowest clonal expansion.

Germline CDR1 is MNHEY and CDR2 is SVGAGI. CDR3 length: 11 amino acids. V was pared by 10 bases and J by 4 bases, with 8 bases between. Using immunoSEQ multiplex PCR, the repertoire was profiled, and TCRdb retains in-frame clones only, with some absent. The sample records 40,000 to 50,000 clones, roughly 90% being singletons. Sequencing used CD4+ or CD8+ T cells sorted from blood, obtained in a trial of the OX40 agonist ivuxolimab. The source is an adult with an advanced solid tumor such as melanoma, head and neck, liver or kidney cancer. V gene TRBV6-5 combines with J gene TRBJ1-5; D unresolved. The CDR3 coding sequence is TGTGCCACCGCCTCGAATCAGCCCCAGCATTTT. Its translation is CATASNQPQHF.